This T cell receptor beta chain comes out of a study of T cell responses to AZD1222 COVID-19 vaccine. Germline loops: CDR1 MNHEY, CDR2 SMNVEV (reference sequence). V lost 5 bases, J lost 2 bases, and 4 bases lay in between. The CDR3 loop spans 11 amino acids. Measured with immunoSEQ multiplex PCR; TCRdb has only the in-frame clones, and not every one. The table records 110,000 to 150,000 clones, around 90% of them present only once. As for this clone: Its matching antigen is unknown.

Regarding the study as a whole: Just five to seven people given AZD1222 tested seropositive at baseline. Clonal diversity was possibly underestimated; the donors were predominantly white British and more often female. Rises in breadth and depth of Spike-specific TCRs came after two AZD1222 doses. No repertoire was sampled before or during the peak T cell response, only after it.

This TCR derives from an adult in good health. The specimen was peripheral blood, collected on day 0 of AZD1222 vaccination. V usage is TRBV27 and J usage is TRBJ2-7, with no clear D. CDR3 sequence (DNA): TGTGCCAGCAGTAGCACCTACGAGCAGTACTTC. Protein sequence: CASSSTYEQYF.